This T cell receptor (beta chain) stems from a study of T cells in Graves' hyperthyroidism and ophthalmopathy (dated by TCRdb to between 2018 and 2021). Broadly, across the study: Peripheral blood was sampled at the time of initial diagnosis, prior to any treatment. To identify distinguishing TCR V-J signatures, a discovery cohort of about 100 patients was used, comprising 43 with Graves' ophthalmopathy and around 57 with stable Graves' hyperthyroidism. An independent validation cohort of under 20 hyperthyroidism patients and 15 or so patients who later progressed to ophthalmopathy tested prospective prediction of ophthalmopathy. The 90 to 100 discovery patients were randomly split 7:3 into training and test sets. In addition, the study compared T-cell repertoires in thyroid tissue and in blood from about 6 Graves' hyperthyroidism patients. Once sampling was done, hyperthyroidism patients were given methimazole at a starting dose of 30 mg daily, whereas ophthalmopathy patients were given high-dose intravenous methylprednisolone. TCR Vbeta CDR3 sequencing of 120 to 150 peripheral blood samples (about 45 ophthalmopathy, over 70 hyperthyroidism and some 17 progressor patients) is reported in the paper.

Reading from cysteine to phenylalanine, the CDR3 counts 16 amino acids. Only the CDR3 portion is preserved as DNA: 48 bases, with reading frame beginning at the first base. The junction carries 22 bases between V and J, which are trimmed by 7 bases and 2 bases respectively. Per the germline V gene, SGHRS is the CDR1 and YFSETQ is the CDR2. In the ophthalmopathy patients, disease was moderately to severely active, with a Clinical Activity Score of 3 or more, a NOSPECS grade of 4 or more, and a duration of less than 3 months. Any patient with an uncontrolled infection, another autoimmune disease, pregnancy or lactation was excluded. Diagnoses relied on clinical symptoms, serum thyroxine and TRAb, thyroid ultrasound and orbital computed tomography. PBMCs were separated from over 9 ml of fresh peripheral blood using Ficoll-Paque density gradient centrifugation. Total RNA was extracted with Trizol reagent, and quality was checked on an Agilent 2100 Bioanalyzer.

On the study overall, not on this receptor specifically: In validation, progression to ophthalmopathy was predicted by the model with more than 65% sensitivity and roughly 76% specificity, a median of approximately 6.5 months before onset. Sample size was not statistically predetermined, and investigators were not blinded to group allocation. Most expanded thyroid clonotypes (frequency above 0.001) were also detected in blood, suggesting blood repertoires may reflect thyroid immune responses. A model built on a 13 V-J signature distinguished ophthalmopathy from stable hyperthyroidism, reaching about 89% sensitivity and 81.08% specificity in cross-validation and 80%/75% in testing.

At least ten counts were recorded for this clonotype. The specificity of this receptor is unknown. Base qualities are not recorded, but no much larger clone differs from it by a single base. The TCR beta CDR3 regions were amplified from RNA transcripts. The first round of RT-PCR for the TCR CDR3 was performed with the HTBI primer set and the Qiagen OneStep RT-PCR kit. Libraries were constructed in a second round of multiplex PCR, after which size selection and purification were carried out. Sequencing of the libraries was done on an Illumina HiSeq2000 using paired-end 100 bp reads. The authors' pipeline ran thus. Raw data were processed with SOAPnuke, discarding reads with adapters, uncalled bases, mean Phred below 15, or no exact constant-primer or identifier match. COPE v1.2.5 was used to merge the high-quality paired reads, and each unique nucleotide sequence was defined as a clonotype. MiTCR v1.1 was used to align the clonotypes against IMGT TRBV, TRBD and TRBJ reference segments. Analysis was restricted to V-J combinations with a frequency above 0.0001, which covered roughly 99% of repertoires. The TCS score was defined as F50 (clonal expansion) divided by E x V (chaos), with BLOSUM62-based TCRdist calculated between CDR3 peptides within each V-J. Welch's t-statistics and random forest reduced 450 to 600 V-J features to 10 to 15, which were used in a naive Bayes classifier (R e1071). TCRdb ran its own pipeline on the public reads, namely fastp trimming at Q25 and MiXCR clone calling, and kept in-frame beta chains. A single entry per CDR3 protein holds the most common genes and DNA from its merged rows. These V and J calls derive from TCRdb rather than the authors' analysis. Counted in this sample were approximately 300,000 distinct CDR3 sequences; 15% to 20% of them appeared once. Over 45% of the sample belongs to the ten largest clones.

The chain was built from TRBV5-1 and TRBJ2-7, with no D gene named confidently. This receptor was taken from a woman aged 55-69 years with Graves' ophthalmopathy. Sequencing input: blood. The bases are TGCGCCAGCGCAGAACTACCGGGCCTTACAACCTACGAGCAGTACTTC. Translated, it gives CASAELPGLTTYEQYF.